These 27 T cell receptor beta chains were sequenced from one sample in a study of control samples from healthy donors and cancer patients. Method: immunoSEQ multiplex PCR; TCRdb's copy keeps in-frame clones and lacks some. The repertoire includes around 33,000 clones, approximately 90% of them detected once, and 1.5% to 2% sits in the top ten. The sequencing input was PBMCs. The source is a woman aged 40-49 years with lung cancer.

Concerning this clone: One end of the junction varies from germline; a read error may be responsible. The chain employs TRBV6-5 and TRBJ1-6; maybe TRBD1 (6 bases). The CDR3 spans 16 residues. In germline, CDR1 is MNHEY, CDR2 SVGAGI. As DNA, the CDR3 is TGTGCCAGCAGTTACTCCCCCCGGGACAAGAATTCACCCCCCCACTTT. Translation: CASSYSPRDKNSPPHF.

With regard to this clone: The sample holds other DNA sequences that translate to the same CDR3. This chain uses TRBV3-1 (or the pseudogene TRBV3-2) with TRBJ1-6; 7 nucleotides align to TRBD1. V shed 3 bases, J shed 8 bases, and the junction held 1 base outside the gene matches. Germline CDR1 reads LGHDT; CDR2 reads YNNKEL (reference sequence). The CDR3 is made up of 13 amino acids. The CDR3 DNA reads TGTGCCAGCAGCCAGGGACAGTATTCACCCCTCCACTTT. Translation: CASSQGQYSPLHF.

This sequence joins TRBV29-1 and TRBJ2-1; 9 positions match TRBD1. CDR1 is SQVTM and CDR2 is ANQGSEA in the germline V gene. The CDR3 extends over 15 amino acids. The J segment lost 4 bases and the V segment lost 5 bases, leaving 9 bases of the junction unmatched. CDR3 in amino acids: CSVFQMTGGYNEQFF. The CDR3 DNA follows: TGCAGCGTTTTCCAAATGACAGGGGGTTACAATGAGCAGTTCTTC.

The chain is built from TRBV10-1 and TRBJ1-1; D may be TRBD1 (5 bases). Germline CDR1 is WNHNN and CDR2 is SYGVQD (reference sequence). V was trimmed by 6 bases and J by 0 bases, leaving 17 bases between them. The CDR3 runs 16 residues. The CDR3 reads CASSPGVGRMNTEAFF. The DNA for the CDR3 is TGCGCCAGCAGCCCCGGGGTGGGGCGGATGAACACTGAAGCTTTCTTT.

The chain links TRBV19 to TRBJ1-4, with D unclear. The CDR3 is 13 residues long. Trimming stripped 2 bases from V and 7 bases from J, with 8 bases between. Germline-derived CDR1 and CDR2 are LNHDA and SQIVND (reference sequence). The CDR3 region is CASSIQGSEKLFF. In nucleotides, the CDR3 is TGTGCCAGTAGTATACAAGGGAGTGAAAAACTGTTTTTT.

The chain employs TRBV5-5 and TRBJ2-5; tentative D call: TRBD2 (6 bases). The CDR3 extends over 15 amino acids. CDR1 SGHKS and CDR2 YYEKEE come from the germline V gene (reference sequence). The ends were cut back, 4 bases at V and 1 base at J, with 14 bases in the middle. CDR3 loop: CASSHYGGTQETQYF. In DNA form, the CDR3 reads TGTGCCAGCAGCCACTATGGGGGGACCCAAGAGACCCAGTACTTC.

This clone is a singleton in its sample. The DNA of the CDR3 is TGTGCCAGCAGCCCCATTAGGGGCCGTAACACTGAAGCTTTCTTT. Protein product: CASSPIRGRNTEAFF. The chain joins TRBV7-8 to TRBJ1-1; possibly TRBD1 for D (5 bases). This CDR3 is 15 amino acids long. Germline assignment: CDR1 SGHVS and CDR2 FQNEAQ. The V end lost 5 bases, the J end lost 2 bases, and 15 bases lay between the germline ends. Based on the CDR3 plus reference TRBV7-8 and TRBJ1-1, the full variable domain is GAGVSQSPRYKVAKRGQDVALRCDPISGHVSLFWYQQALGQGPEFLTYFQNEAQLDKSGLPSDRFFAERPEGSVSTLKIQRTQQEDSAVYLCASSPIRGRNTEAFFGQGTRLTVV.

The chain couples TRBV5-6 to TRBJ2-1; D is uncertain. CDR1 and CDR2 from the germline V gene are SGHDT and YYEEEE. This CDR3 comprises 12 residues. Trimming removed 6 bases from V and 9 bases from J, with 13 bases in between. The DNA of the CDR3 is TGTGCCAGCATCAACTGGGGTGGTGAGCAGTTCTTC. Encoded protein: CASINWGGEQFF. Full variable domain (outside the CDR3, taken from reference TRBV5-6 and TRBJ2-1): DAGVTQSPTHLIKTRGQQVTLRCSPKSGHDTVSWYQQALGQGPQFIFQYYEEEERQRGNFPDRFSGHQFPNYSSELNVNALLLGDSALYLCASINWGGEQFFGPGTRLTVL.

The V call is TRBV11-3, the J call TRBJ2-1, with D uncertain. Germline CDR1 and CDR2: SGHNT and YENEEA. The CDR3 is 17 residues long. Between the trimmed V and J ends, which lost 1 base and 0 bases, there was a span of 13 bases. Written as DNA, the CDR3 is TGTGCCAGCAGCTTAGGGTTGCGTGGGGACTCCTACAATGAGCAGTTCTTC. It codes for CASSLGLRGDSYNEQFF.

V usage is TRBV7-8 and J usage is TRBJ2-7; possibly TRBD1 or TRBD2 for D (5 bases each). CDR1 and CDR2 (germline): SGHVS, FQNEAQ. V dropped 3 bases and J dropped 3 bases, with 21 bases sitting between them. The CDR3 consists of 17 residues. For the CDR3, the DNA is TGTGCCAGCAGCTTGACGCGCCCCCGGGACGCCGGCTACGAGCAGTACTTC. This encodes CASSLTRPRDAGYEQYF.

This chain uses TRBV7-3 with TRBJ2-5; 7 bases agree with TRBD1. From germline, CDR1 is SGHTA and CDR2 FQGTGA. With V trimmed by 5 bases and J by 4 bases, 16 bases remained unmatched. This CDR3 has 17 residues. The CDR3 loop reads CASSRLIRGRGVETQYF. DNA of the CDR3: TGTGCCAGCAGCCGCTTGATTAGGGGGCGAGGGGTAGAGACCCAGTACTTC.

The V gene is TRBV11-3, the J gene TRBJ2-2, with D tentatively TRBD2 (6 bases). Germline CDR1 SGHNT, CDR2 YENEEA. Trimming removed 5 bases from V and 6 bases from J, with 13 bases in between. The CDR3 is made up of 14 amino acids. CDR3 DNA: TGTGCCAGCAGCCCTAGGACGGGGGCCGGGGAGCTGTTTTTT. Amino acids: CASSPRTGAGELFF.

The genes are TRBV14 and TRBJ1-3; TRBD1 might be the D (5 bases). This CDR3 is built from 14 residues. The V end was cut by 1 base, the J end by 6 bases, with 10 bases between. Per germline, CDR1 SGHDN and CDR2 FVKESK. The CDR3 here is CASSQVEQVNTIYF. CDR3 nucleotide sequence: TGTGCCAGCAGCCAAGTGGAACAGGTAAACACCATATATTTT.

This clone has only one observation. The chain links TRBV19 to TRBJ2-7, with 7 bases that match TRBD1. The CDR3 has 15 amino acids. V was pared by 4 bases and J by 0 bases, with 6 bases of the junction left unmatched. Germline CDR1 reads LNHDA; CDR2 reads SQIVND (reference sequence). CDR3 coding DNA: TGTGCCAGTAGTACTCCGACAGGGACCTCCTACGAGCAGTACTTC. This translates into CASSTPTGTSYEQYF.

V is TRBV30 and J is TRBJ2-5; weak D call: TRBD2 (6 bases). The CDR3 is 13 amino acids. Germline V gives CDR1 GTSNPN, CDR2 SVGIG (reference sequence). V lost 0 bases to trimming and J lost 5 bases, with 10 bases between them. The CDR3 sequence: CAWSVGGAETQYF. The CDR3 DNA reads as TGTGCCTGGAGTGTTGGAGGGGCGGAGACCCAGTACTTC.

J is TRBJ1-1 and V is TRBV27, with D possibly matching TRBD1 (5 bases). The CDR3 extends over 14 amino acids. Germline V gene sequence: CDR1 MNHEY, CDR2 SMNVEV (reference sequence). The V gene lost 4 bases and the J gene lost 6 bases, with 15 bases spanning the gap. CDR3 protein: CASSSLKGTAEAFF. As DNA, the CDR3 is TGTGCCAGCAGTTCCCTAAAAGGGACGGCTGAAGCTTTCTTT.

This clone was detected only once. This chain links TRBV4-1 with TRBJ1-1; D gene uncertain. The CDR3 is 15 residues long. With 0 bases removed from V and 11 bases from J, the gap between germline ends came to 19 bases. Germline V gene lookup returns CDR1 MGHRA and CDR2 YSYEKL. The CDR3 protein is CASSQEGWNREKAFF. The CDR3 DNA reads as TGCGCCAGCAGCCAAGAAGGGTGGAACAGAGAGAAGGCTTTCTTT.

The gene calls are TRBV24-1 and TRBJ2-2; TRBD1 might be the D (5 bases). With 1 base removed from V and 3 bases from J, the gap between germline ends came to 8 bases. Germline CDR1 is KGHDR and CDR2 is SFDVKD. The CDR3 has 15 amino acids. Here the CDR3 reads CATSDLAQDTGELFF. Here the CDR3 DNA reads TGTGCCACCAGTGATTTAGCACAGGACACCGGGGAGCTGTTTTTT.

This chain connects TRBV9 to TRBJ2-3, with 11 bases identical to TRBD2. Trimming took 0 bases from V and 3 from J; bases not matched to a gene: 3. Per the germline V gene, CDR1 is SGDLS and CDR2 is YYNGEE. The length of the CDR3 is 16 residues. The CDR3 sequence is CASSVGLAGKTDTQYF. The CDR3, as DNA: TGTGCCAGCAGCGTAGGACTAGCGGGGAAGACAGATACGCAGTATTTT.

This clone showed up just once. Here the CDR3 DNA reads TGTGCCAGCAGTTACGTTTCCTATGGCTACACCTTC. As protein: CASSYVSYGYTF. The chain recombines TRBV6-2 or TRBV6-3 with TRBJ1-2; no definite D call. Germline V gene lookup returns CDR1 MNHEY and CDR2 SVGEGT. The CDR3 runs 12 residues. V was shortened by 2 bases and J by 4 bases, with 5 bases between the two germline ends.

This clone appeared a single time. V gene TRBV25-1 combines with J gene TRBJ2-6; D gene unclear. Per the germline V gene, CDR1 is MGHDK and CDR2 is SYGVNS. This CDR3 comprises 18 residues. Trimming left V 5 bases short and J 0 bases short, with 17 bases between. DNA for the CDR3: TGTGCCAGCAGTAAACAAGAAGTGCAGAACTCTGGGGCCAACGTCCTGACTTTC. Translated: CASSKQEVQNSGANVLTF.

This chain joins TRBV28 and TRBJ2-7; D unclear. Trimming cost V 5 bases and J 1 base, with 12 bases left between them. The CDR3 contains 14 residues. The V gene's germline CDR1 is MDHEN and CDR2 SYDVKM. CDR3 protein: CASSAPPASYEQYF. The CDR3, as DNA: TGTGCCAGCAGTGCCCCCCCTGCTTCCTACGAGCAGTACTTC.

The chain combines TRBV11-1 with TRBJ2-3, with D unclear. V shed 5 bases and J shed 7 bases, with 7 bases lying between them. The CDR3 length is 11 residues. Germline CDR1 reads SGHAT; CDR2 reads FQDESV (reference sequence). The CDR3 loop is CASSVWNTQYF. The CDR3 nucleotides are TGTGCCAGCAGCGTATGGAATACGCAGTATTTT.

V is TRBV2 and J is TRBJ2-7; the D gene is possibly TRBD1 (7 bases). In germline, CDR1 is SNHLY, CDR2 FYNNEI. V was trimmed by 2 bases and J by 2 bases, leaving 13 bases between them. The CDR3 spans 15 residues. The CDR3 DNA sequence: TGTGCCAGCAGTGAACGACAGGGAGGTACCTACGAGCAGTACTTC. Its translation is CASSERQGGTYEQYF. Looking up the rest from reference TRBV2 and TRBJ2-7 gives the full variable domain: EPEVTQTPSHQVTQMGQEVILRCVPISNHLYFYWYRQILGQKVEFLVSFYNNEISEKSEIFDDQFSVERPDGSNFTLKIRSTKLEDSAMYFCASSERQGGTYEQYFGPGTRLTVT.

CDR3 sequence: CASSRMLPGDDSPLHF. In DNA, the CDR3 is TGTGCCAGCAGTCGAATGCTACCGGGGGATGATTCACCCCTCCACTTT. J is TRBJ1-6 and V is TRBV25-1; weak D call: TRBD1 (5 bases). The CDR3 is 16 residues long. Germline CDR1 and CDR2: MGHDK and SYGVNS. Between the trimmed V and J ends, which lost 5 bases and 8 bases, there was a span of 19 bases. Supplemented by reference TRBV25-1 and TRBJ1-6, the full variable domain reads EADIYQTPRYLVIGTGKKITLECSQTMGHDKMYWYQQDPGMELHLIHYSYGVNSTEKGDLSSESTVSRIRTEHFPLTLESARPSHTSQYLCASSRMLPGDDSPLHFGNGTRLTVT.

The V gene is TRBV5-4, the J gene TRBJ1-1; D is uncertain. Trimming took 5 bases from V and 1 from J, leaving 9 bases between them. Germline loops: CDR1 SGHNT, CDR2 YYREEE (reference sequence). This CDR3 has 13 amino acids. This chain's CDR3 is CASSLGENTEAFF. The CDR3 DNA is TGTGCCAGCAGTCTTGGGGAGAACACTGAAGCTTTCTTT.

The chain employs TRBV2 and TRBJ2-7; 8 nucleotides align to TRBD1. V was clipped by 6 bases and J by 3 bases; unmatched bases: 7. CDR3 size: 14 residues. Germline V gene lookup returns CDR1 SNHLY and CDR2 FYNNEI. The CDR3 region has the DNA TGTGCCAGCAGACCCGGGACAGGCATCTACGAGCAGTACTTC. Protein: CASRPGTGIYEQYF.